The 5 T cell receptor beta chains presented below share a single source sample, sequenced in a study of a mutant IDH1 vaccine in newly diagnosed glioma. The antigens of these receptors remain unknown. Noted time point: week 47, end of study. Mutant IDH1 20-mer peptide, at 300 ug, made up each vaccine dose, with topical imiquimod. Profiling relied on immunoSEQ multiplex PCR, and the TCRdb table lists in-frame clones only, not all of them. The top ten clones hold 18% of a sample with approximately 37,000 clones, 70% to 85% of them seen once. The sample here was PBMCs, taken from a glioma patient whose treatment included an IDH1 peptide vaccine. These receptors were taken from a man between 18 and 29 years old with glioma. Some clones in this sample may be carry-over from other donors' samples.

The rearrangement uses TRBV15 and TRBJ2-5; D uncertain. This CDR3 is 14 amino acids long. V shed 0 bases and J shed 7 bases, with 12 bases lying between them. Germline values: CDR1 LNHNV, CDR2 YYDKDF (reference sequence). CDR3 in amino acids: CATSRDRSRRTQYF. The CDR3 coding sequence is TGTGCCACCAGCAGAGATAGGTCCCGACGGACCCAGTACTTC.

The rearrangement uses TRBV10-3 and TRBJ1-4; TRBD1 agrees at 10 bases. V shed 5 bases, J shed 8 bases, and the junction held 8 bases outside the gene matches. The CDR3 has 15 residues. The germline CDR1 and CDR2 sequences are ENHRY and SYGVKD. The CDR3 coding sequence is TGTGCCATCAGTAAAGGCCGGGACAGGGGAGAAAAACTGTTTTTT. Residues: CAISKGRDRGEKLFF.

The chain is built from TRBV5-1 and TRBJ2-7; maybe TRBD1 (5 bases). V shed 0 bases and J shed 5 bases, with 15 bases lying between them. CDR3 length equals 15 residues. The V gene's germline CDR1 is SGHRS and CDR2 YFSETQ. CDR3 region: CASSLADTQGDEQYF. The CDR3 DNA reads TGCGCCAGCAGCTTGGCCGACACTCAGGGCGACGAGCAGTACTTC.

The chain has TRBV30 and TRBJ1-3, with no clear D. Deletions cut 6 bases from V and 2 bases from J, with 14 bases between. This CDR3 region has 14 residues. Germline loops: CDR1 GTSNPN, CDR2 SVGIG (reference sequence). CDR3 sequence: CACLPGKAGNTIYF. CDR3 nucleotides: TGTGCCTGCCTCCCGGGAAAAGCTGGAAACACCATATATTTT.

The J gene is TRBJ1-4, the V gene TRBV4-3, with D unclear. Trimming stripped 0 bases from V and 1 base from J, with 9 bases between. In germline, CDR1 is LGHNA, CDR2 YSLEER. The CDR3 runs 16 residues. The CDR3 region is CASSQDARGTNEKLFF. CDR3 sequence (DNA): TGCGCCAGCAGCCAAGATGCACGGGGAACTAATGAAAAACTGTTTTTT.